These 20 T cell receptor beta chains share one sample of origin, sequenced in a study of blood T cell repertoires in COVID-19. This table comes from immunoSEQ multiplex PCR, and its TCRdb copy is limited to in-frame clones, with some not included. The profile shows approximately 82,000 clones, roughly four fifths of them singletons. Sequencing used peripheral blood. The receptors originated from a man aged 45-65 years with active or convalescent COVID-19.

The genes are TRBV5-4 and TRBJ2-1, with 11 bases fitting TRBD1. The CDR3 length is 14 residues. J gave up 9 bases and V 4 bases, and 6 bases lay outside the gene matches. Germline lookup yields CDR1 SGHNT and CDR2 YYREEE (reference sequence). The CDR3 DNA follows: TGTGCCAGCAGCACGGGACAGGGGGGGAGTGAGCAGTTCTTC. Protein: CASSTGQGGSEQFF.

The genes are TRBV9 and TRBJ1-2, with TRBD1 as a possible D gene (6 bases). The germline V gene has CDR1 SGDLS and CDR2 YYNGEE. CDR3 length: 14 residues. V was cut by 3 bases and J by 6 bases, with 15 bases left in between. This chain's CDR3 is CASSGGGDGDGYTF. As DNA, the CDR3 is TGTGCCAGCAGCGGAGGGGGGGACGGAGATGGCTACACCTTC.

This chain connects TRBV10-3 to TRBJ2-5; the match to TRBD1 covers 9 bases. CDR3 length equals 15 residues. Germline V gives CDR1 ENHRY, CDR2 SYGVKD. J lost 4 bases, V lost 4 bases, and 7 bases had no gene match. CDR3 sequence: CAISGEQGAGETQYF. The DNA of the CDR3 is TGTGCCATCAGTGGCGAACAGGGGGCAGGAGAGACCCAGTACTTC.

This clone was observed once. J is TRBJ1-4 and V is TRBV18; a possible D gene is TRBD1 (6 bases). The V and J ends lost 6 bases and 5 bases respectively, with 10 bases between them. This CDR3 is 13 amino acids long. The germline gives CDR1 KGHSH, CDR2 LQKENI. The CDR3 DNA sequence: TGTGCCAGCTCGCCCGACAGGAATGAAAAACTGTTTTTT. Protein sequence: CASSPDRNEKLFF.

This chain uses TRBV6-5 with TRBJ2-3; 12 nucleotides line up with TRBD2. In germline, CDR1 is MNHEY, CDR2 SVGAGI. CDR3 length: 15 amino acids. The V and J ends lost 8 bases and 6 bases, in that order; junction bases with no gene match: 9. The CDR3 reads CASELAGGPMDTQYF. The CDR3 coding sequence is TGTGCCAGCGAACTAGCGGGGGGCCCAATGGATACGCAGTATTTT.

V gene TRBV10-1 combines with J gene TRBJ1-1; D is undetermined. Trimming stripped 6 bases from V and 5 bases from J, with 13 bases between. The germline gives CDR1 WNHNN, CDR2 SYGVQD (reference sequence). This CDR3 has 13 residues. The CDR3 sequence is CASSEREGTEAFF. DNA of the CDR3: TGCGCCAGCAGCGAGAGAGAGGGAACTGAAGCTTTCTTT.

Comment on this clone: A read error may produce the germline difference seen at one junction end. This chain connects TRBV2 to TRBJ1-2; possible D gene TRBD1, 6 bases. Germline lookup yields CDR1 SNHLY and CDR2 FYNNEI. The CDR3 runs to 11 residues. For the CDR3, the DNA is TGTGCCAGCAGTGAATTGGACAGACAGGCCTTC. The encoded protein is CASSELDRQAF.

This chain uses TRBV6-5 with TRBJ1-4, with D possibly TRBD1 on 5 matching bases. V was trimmed by 2 bases and J by 8 bases, leaving 15 bases between them. There are 15 residues in the CDR3. Germline V gene lookup returns CDR1 MNHEY and CDR2 SVGAGI. The CDR3 DNA sequence: TGTGCCAGCAGTTACGGCGGGACGCGCGGGGAAAAACTGTTTTTT. It translates to CASSYGGTRGEKLFF.

This clone has a handful of counts. The V call is TRBV5-1, the J call TRBJ2-5, with 8 bases aligning to TRBD1. After removal of 3 bases from V and 2 bases from J, the junction contained 9 bases not matched to a gene. Germline lookup yields CDR1 SGHRS and CDR2 YFSETQ. The CDR3 has 16 residues. For the CDR3, the DNA is TGCGCCAGCAGCTCCAACCCTGACAGGGGACAAGAGACCCAGTACTTC. Amino acids: CASSSNPDRGQETQYF.

This clone has more than one count but fewer than ten. The J gene is TRBJ1-1, the V gene TRBV5-1; D unclear. CDR3 size: 16 residues. CDR1 SGHRS and CDR2 YFSETQ come from the germline V gene. V was shortened by 0 bases and J by 4 bases, with 16 bases between the two germline ends. DNA for the CDR3: TGCGCCAGCAGCTTGGATTGGCCACCTGAAAGCACTGAAGCTTTCTTT. It codes for CASSLDWPPESTEAFF.

J is TRBJ2-1 and V is TRBV10-3, with TRBD2 matching over 12 bases. With 11 bases clipped from V and 4 bases from J, the junction kept 9 bases outside the gene matches. The germline V gene encodes CDR1 ENHRY and CDR2 SYGVKD. The CDR3 has 15 residues. The CDR3 is CAGSGTSGPYNEQFF. The CDR3 coding sequence is TGTGCCGGCTCCGGGACTAGCGGGCCTTACAATGAGCAGTTCTTC.

This clone was seen more than once but under ten times. The CDR3 reads CASSLGSRNTEAFF. For the CDR3, the DNA is TGTGCCAGCAGCTTAGGTTCCAGGAACACTGAAGCTTTCTTT. V is TRBV7-2 and J is TRBJ1-1; no clear D gene. Trimming cost V 1 base and J 1 base, with 7 bases left between them. CDR3 size: 14 residues. Germline CDR1 and CDR2: SGHTA and FQGNSA.

The chain employs TRBV19 and TRBJ2-7; 13 nucleotides match TRBD2. J was trimmed by 5 bases and V by 6 bases; bases with no gene match: 7. The CDR3 spans 15 residues. Germline assignment: CDR1 LNHDA and CDR2 SQIVND (reference sequence). The CDR3 loop reads CASRTKGLAGDEQYF. The CDR3 bases are TGTGCCAGTAGGACCAAAGGACTAGCGGGGGACGAGCAGTACTTC.

The rearrangement joins TRBV30 to TRBJ1-5; D not certain. CDR1 is GTSNPN and CDR2 is SVGIG in the germline V gene (reference sequence). The V and J ends lost 0 bases and 2 bases respectively, with 5 bases between them. The CDR3 consists of 13 residues. The CDR3 DNA reads TGTGCCTGGAGTGTATTAGGCAATCAGCCCCAGCATTTT. Translation gives CAWSVLGNQPQHF.

This chain joins TRBV19 and TRBJ2-5, with 14 bases that match TRBD2. The V gene's germline CDR1 is LNHDA and CDR2 SQIVND (reference sequence). This CDR3 contains 15 residues. V lost 5 bases and J lost 7; bases outside the gene matches: 6. Here the CDR3 DNA reads TGTGCCAGTAGTCTCCCCGGGACTAGCGGGGGGACCCAGTACTTC. The encoded protein is CASSLPGTSGGTQYF.

Here the CDR3 DNA reads TGTGCCAGCACTCAATCCGGGACAGGGGGAGAGACCCAGTACTTC. Translating gives CASTQSGTGGETQYF. The rearrangement uses TRBV25-1 and TRBJ2-5; 11 bases map to TRBD1. The CDR3 consists of 15 residues. CDR1 is MGHDK, CDR2 SYGVNS, per germline. The V gene end was trimmed by 7 bases and the J gene end by 4 bases; junction bases not matched to a gene: 8.

This chain uses TRBV7-6 with TRBJ2-3; D not certain. The V gene's germline CDR1 is SGHVS and CDR2 FNYEAQ. The CDR3 runs to 12 residues. V was shortened by 5 bases and J by 6 bases, with 9 bases between the two germline ends. CDR3 coding DNA: TGTGCCAGCAGCCTACTGGTCGATACGCAGTATTTT. This sequence encodes CASSLLVDTQYF. The entire variable domain, with the rest obtained from reference TRBV7-6 and TRBJ2-3, is as follows: GAGVSQSPRYKVTKRGQDVALRCDPISGHVSLYWYRQALGQGPEFLTYFNYEAQQDKSGLPNDRFSAERPEGSISTLTIQRTEQRDSAMYRCASSLLVDTQYFGPGTRLTVL.

The rearrangement uses TRBV9 and TRBJ1-3; TRBD1 aligns across 7 bases. The length of the CDR3 is 16 residues. The germline V gene encodes CDR1 SGDLS and CDR2 YYNGEE. The junction had 6 bases not matched to a gene; V was cut back by 3 bases and J by 0 bases. CDR3 protein: CASSDPTGNSGNTIYF. The CDR3 DNA reads as TGTGCCAGCAGCGACCCGACAGGGAACTCTGGAAACACCATATATTTT.

The chain employs TRBV18 and TRBJ1-1; 12 nucleotides match TRBD1. The CDR3 contains 17 residues. CDR1 and CDR2 from the germline V gene are KGHSH and LQKENI. V trimming: 6 bases; J trimming: 1 base; junction bases outside the gene matches: 9. The CDR3 DNA reads TGTGCCAGCTCTTCCGGGACAGGGGGCCGGACGAACACTGAAGCTTTCTTT. It encodes CASSSGTGGRTNTEAFF.

The CDR3 DNA reads TGTGCCAGCAGCCGCTCGGACAGGGCCGAGACCCAGTACTTC. The encoded protein is CASSRSDRAETQYF. V gene TRBV16 combines with J gene TRBJ2-5, with TRBD1 identical over 8 bases. The CDR3 sequence is 14 residues long. The V gene's germline CDR1 is KGHSY and CDR2 FQNENV. Germline trimming cut 4 bases from V and 5 bases from J; bases unmatched to any gene: 6.